This TCR beta chain was profiled in a study of T cell repertoires in cytomegalovirus infection. TCRdb analysed the reads with MiXCR anew, one entry per CDR3 protein. Of approximately 910,000 distinct CDR3 sequences in the sample, more than 25% were seen once. Concerning this clonotype itself: Its antigen is currently unknown.

This CDR3 comprises 14 residues. Germline CDR1 is SGHNT and CDR2 is YYREEE (reference sequence). V lost 3 bases, J lost 6 bases, and 15 bases lay in between. The sample consisted of cultured CD8+ T cells from PBMCs, taken from culture after CMV antigen stimulation. The sequence was collected from a human donor in good health (CMV status not recorded). Some clones in this sample may be carry-over from other donors' samples. The chain employs TRBV5-4 and TRBJ1-1; TRBD1 might be the D (6 bases). DNA of the CDR3: TGTGCCAGCAGCTGGGGGGGGGCAACGGCTGAAGCTTTCTTT. This codes for CASSWGGATAEAFF. The entire variable domain, with the rest obtained from reference TRBV5-4 and TRBJ1-1, is as follows: ETGVTQSPTHLIKTRGQQVTLRCSSQSGHNTVSWYQQALGQGPQFIFQYYREEENGRGNFPPRFSGLQFPNYSSELNVNALELDDSALYLCASSWGGATAEAFFGQGTRLTVV.